Presented here are 22 T cell receptor beta chains from one specimen sequenced in a study of CD8 T cells in acute hepatitis C reinfection. Produced via immunoSEQ multiplex PCR; TCRdb's table is partial and in-frame only. The sample lists 30,000 to 45,000 clones; 70% to 90% were seen once. The time point here: naive CD8 control sorted from an acute-time-point sample. Sample: naive CD8+ T cells from PBMCs. These receptors all stem from a woman aged 18-29 years who spontaneously cleared hepatitis C infection.

The chain recombines TRBV7-9 with TRBJ1-5; D not resolved. This CDR3 comprises 12 residues. The germline V gene has CDR1 SEHNR and CDR2 FQNEAQ (reference sequence). V lost 6 bases and J 3 bases, leaving 6 bases between the germline ends. The CDR3 is CASSDDNQPQHF. The CDR3 region has the DNA TGTGCCAGCAGTGACGACAATCAGCCCCAGCATTTT.

V gene TRBV7-7 combines with J gene TRBJ2-2; D gene uncertain. The CDR3 runs 15 residues. V was trimmed by 5 bases and J by 4 bases, leaving 14 bases between them. CDR1 SSHAT and CDR2 FNYEAQ come from the germline V gene (reference sequence). CDR3: CASSPPGPLTGELFF. CDR3 nucleotide sequence: TGTGCCAGCAGCCCTCCCGGGCCTCTCACCGGGGAGCTGTTTTTT.

The chain uses TRBV7-2 and TRBJ2-2, with D possibly matching TRBD2 (6 bases). Germline values: CDR1 SGHTA, CDR2 FQGNSA. Trimming left V 5 bases short and J 0 bases short, with 16 bases between. This CDR3 has 17 residues. CDR3 DNA: TGTGCCAGCAGCACCCCCTTAGCGGAAGCGAACACCGGGGAGCTGTTTTTT. Its translation is CASSTPLAEANTGELFF.

The V call is TRBV13, the J call TRBJ2-7, with 7 bases identical to TRBD2. V lost 5 bases and J lost 2; bases outside the gene matches: 12. The CDR3 is made up of 16 amino acids. Germline CDR1 reads PRHDT; CDR2 reads FYEKMQ (reference sequence). CDR3: CASSPQGSGKTYEQYF. DNA of the CDR3: TGTGCCAGCAGCCCCCAAGGGAGCGGGAAGACCTACGAGCAGTACTTC. Full variable domain (rest looked up from reference TRBV13 and TRBJ2-7): AAGVIQSPRHLIKEKRETATLKCYPIPRHDTVYWYQQGPGQDPQFLISFYEKMQSDKGSIPDRFSAQQFSDYHSELNMSSLELGDSALYFCASSPQGSGKTYEQYFGPGTRLTVT.

The genes are TRBV5-4 and TRBJ2-5, with D unclear. The end of the DNA fits TRBJ2-7 better, so the J call may be wrong. The CDR3 contains 14 residues. The germline V gene has CDR1 SGHNT and CDR2 YYREEE (reference sequence). The CDR3 spells CASSPRRTPSEQYF. The CDR3 region has the DNA TGTGCCAGCAGTCCACGACGGACCCCGTCCGAGCAGTACTTC.

The chain uses TRBV19 and TRBJ2-7, with D possibly TRBD1 on 6 matching bases. V was pared by 6 bases and J by 4 bases, with 10 bases between. This CDR3 has 12 amino acids. Germline loops: CDR1 LNHDA, CDR2 SQIVND (reference sequence). CDR3 amino acids: CASRGRGYEQYF. The CDR3 nucleotides are TGTGCCAGTAGAGGCAGGGGTTACGAGCAGTACTTC.

This clone was found once. The V and J genes are TRBV11-2 and TRBJ2-1; D not certain. CDR3 length equals 11 residues. Germline lookup yields CDR1 SGHAT and CDR2 FQNNGV. Trimming removed 3 bases at V and 8 bases at J, with 5 bases between. CDR3 nucleotides: TGTGCCAGCAGCTTTTCGCATGAGCAGTTCTTC. This codes for CASSFSHEQFF.

The chain carries TRBV11-2 and TRBJ1-4, with TRBD1 identical over 8 bases. V shed 5 bases, J shed 6 bases, and the junction held 8 bases outside the gene matches. Germline lookup yields CDR1 SGHAT and CDR2 FQNNGV. This CDR3 comprises 15 residues. CDR3 DNA: TGTGCCAGCAGCCACCTAACAGGGGGGGATGAAAAACTGTTTTTT. Residues: CASSHLTGGDEKLFF.

The gene calls are TRBV27 and TRBJ2-7; maybe TRBD2 (6 bases). The length of the CDR3 is 12 residues. Trimming left V 2 bases short and J 6 bases short, with 8 bases between. Germline CDR1 and CDR2: MNHEY and SMNVEV (reference sequence). CDR3 nucleotide sequence: TGTGCCAGCAGTTTAATGGGGGGCGAGCAGTACTTC. It is translated as CASSLMGGEQYF.

The chain carries TRBV27 and TRBJ2-7, with 14 bases fitting TRBD2. The V segment lost 9 bases and the J segment 1 base; nucleotides outside the gene matches: 2. CDR3 length: 14 amino acids. Per the germline V gene, CDR1 is MNHEY and CDR2 is SMNVEV (reference sequence). The CDR3 is CASRLAGGSYEQYF. The CDR3 DNA sequence: TGTGCCAGTCGACTAGCGGGAGGGTCCTACGAGCAGTACTTC.

The V call is TRBV5-6, the J call TRBJ2-7, with D hard to call. The CDR3 spans 11 residues. V lost 1 base and J lost 4, with 3 bases in between. Germline CDR1 and CDR2: SGHDT and YYEEEE. Here the CDR3 DNA reads TGTGCCAGCAGCTTGAGATACGAGCAGTACTTC. Translation: CASSLRYEQYF.

The V and J genes are TRBV27 and TRBJ2-1, with unresolved D. This CDR3 is 12 amino acids long. Trimming removed 7 bases from V and 7 bases from J, with 11 bases in between. The V gene's germline CDR1 is MNHEY and CDR2 SMNVEV (reference sequence). CDR3 region: CASTQNGNEQFF. In DNA form, the CDR3 reads TGTGCCAGCACTCAAAATGGGAATGAGCAGTTCTTC.

The CDR3 is CASSLEYRGYEQYF. The CDR3 nucleotides read TGTGCCAGCAGCTTGGAATACAGGGGCTACGAGCAGTACTTC. The chain links TRBV5-4 to TRBJ2-7, with TRBD1 matching 7 bases. In germline, CDR1 is SGHNT, CDR2 YYREEE (reference sequence). V was clipped by 0 bases and J by 3 bases; unmatched bases: 3. This CDR3 has 14 amino acids.

In nucleotides, the CDR3 is TGTGCCAGCAGCTTAAGCGGAGCAGGGAGTTCCTACGAGCAGTACTTC. Translation gives CASSLSGAGSSYEQYF. The V call is TRBV13, the J call TRBJ2-7; D is possibly TRBD1 or TRBD2 (5 bases each). Trimming took off 2 bases at V and 1 base at J, with 15 bases between the two ends. The CDR3 has 16 amino acids. Germline V CDR1 and CDR2: PRHDT, FYEKMQ (reference sequence).

This clone has a handful of counts. V and J are TRBV29-1 and TRBJ1-2, with D unclear. From germline, CDR1 is SQVTM and CDR2 ANQGSEA. The V end lost 0 bases, the J end lost 7 bases, and 21 bases lay between the germline ends. The CDR3 is 16 amino acids. CDR3 protein: CSVEDLTASMSSGYTF. The CDR3 region has the DNA TGCAGCGTTGAAGATTTAACAGCCTCTATGAGTAGTGGCTACACCTTC.

The chain employs TRBV5-1 and TRBJ2-5; 9 positions match TRBD1. The junction had 1 base not matched to a gene; V was cut back by 0 bases and J by 1 base. The CDR3 loop spans 15 amino acids. Germline V lookup: CDR1 SGHRS, CDR2 YFSETQ. The CDR3 region has the DNA TGCGCCAGCAGCTTGGGGACAGGGGTCCAAGAGACCCAGTACTTC. This codes for CASSLGTGVQETQYF.

The chain joins TRBV21-1 to TRBJ2-1; TRBD2 is the table's D call and was not checked against the DNA. TRBV21-1 is a recognized pseudogene. The CDR3 covers 17 residues. CDR3 protein: CASSKSWASGPGNEQFF. The CDR3 DNA is TGTGCCAGCAGCAAGTCTTGGGCTAGCGGCCCCGGGAATGAGCAGTTCTTC.

This clone showed up just once. V is TRBV9 and J is TRBJ2-5, with D possibly being TRBD2 (6 bases). Germline CDR1 SGDLS, CDR2 YYNGEE. This CDR3 contains 14 residues. V shed 2 bases and J shed 3 bases, with 11 bases lying between them. The CDR3 loop is CASSVIGGEETQYF. Here the CDR3 DNA reads TGTGCCAGCAGCGTGATCGGAGGGGAAGAGACCCAGTACTTC.

This chain joins TRBV27 and TRBJ2-3; D is possibly TRBD2 (5 bases). The V gene's germline CDR1 is MNHEY and CDR2 SMNVEV (reference sequence). V was clipped by 6 bases and J by 0 bases, with 10 bases between them. CDR3 length equals 14 residues. The CDR3 sequence: CASSHPGSTDTQYF. As DNA, the CDR3 is TGTGCCAGCAGCCACCCGGGGAGCACAGATACGCAGTATTTT.

This clone appeared once. The chain links TRBV6-5 to TRBJ2-3, with D tentatively TRBD1 (5 bases). The V end lost 8 bases, the J end lost 5 bases, and 14 bases lay between the germline ends. The CDR3 has 13 amino acids. Germline V gene lookup returns CDR1 MNHEY and CDR2 SVGAGI. The CDR3 DNA is TGTGCCAGCGCCCAGGGATTTGGAGATACGCAGTATTTT. This gives the protein CASAQGFGDTQYF.

This clone occurred once. The gene calls are TRBV28 and TRBJ2-2, with D unresolved. The length of the CDR3 is 17 residues. CDR1 and CDR2 (germline): MDHEN, SYDVKM. Trimming removed 7 bases at V and 0 bases at J, with 18 bases between. This chain's CDR3 is CASTPLRTVSNTGELFF. The DNA of the CDR3 is TGTGCCAGCACCCCTCTCCGGACGGTTTCGAACACCGGGGAGCTGTTTTTT.

The CDR3 coding sequence is TGTGCCAGCAGCCAGGACGTCCTCGGCAATGAGCAGTTCTTC. It yields the protein CASSQDVLGNEQFF. The chain couples TRBV7-9 to TRBJ2-1; D not certain. V lost 5 bases, J lost 6 bases, and 14 bases lay in between. Germline V gene sequence: CDR1 SEHNR, CDR2 FQNEAQ (reference sequence). This CDR3 is 14 amino acids long.